The T cell receptor beta chain described here comes from a study of T cells in tuberculosis (dated by TCRdb to 2016 to 2018). In the study overall: To characterize T cells specific for the mycobacterial lipid antigen glucose monomycolate (GMM), the study used CD1B tetramers together with high-throughput TCR immunosequencing. A South African clinical cohort compared IGRA-negative adolescents, IGRA-positive adolescents with latent tuberculosis and adults with active tuberculosis, more than 9 per group. PBMC from patients with active tuberculosis were archived either before the start of standard anti-tuberculosis treatment or within 7 days of starting that treatment. Broad study findings and their caveats: Compared with IGRA-negative controls, TCR-alpha repertoires from active tuberculosis had smaller mean NN-distances to GMM-specific TCRs, which suggests that these TCRs underwent clonal expansion. Shorter CDR3-alpha lengths in active tuberculosis patients partly drove the smaller NN-distances, and the TCR-beta difference was not statistically significant. With the diverse GMM-specific repertoire as input, a classifier achieved around 90% accuracy (AUROC around 0.93), whereas GEM motif frequencies as input gave approximately 70% accuracy. Clinical samples were chosen by availability of cryopreserved specimens, and active tuberculosis cases were adults while controls were adolescents.

The sample's time point label is to be understood as: new active TB diagnosis, blood taken before or within 7 days of starting treatment. The patients with active tuberculosis were newly diagnosed, HIV-seronegative South African adults aged 18 years or older. Active tuberculosis was confirmed by positive sputum smear microscopy and/or positive M. tuberculosis culture. Immunosequencing of unsorted cryopreserved PBMC covered, on average, approximately 100,000 T cells per clinical donor. TCR libraries were generated with the immunoSEQ multiplex PCR assay, using TCR-beta and/or TCR-alpha/delta assays for each sample. The amplified TCR libraries were sequenced using the Illumina high-throughput platform. The study's processing was this. Clustering and dimensionality reduction were performed using pairwise TCRdist distances among GMM-specific receptors from ex vivo sorted or in vitro expanded T cells. The score assigned to each clinical repertoire was mean NN-distance, meaning the average TCRdist to the nearest 10% of tetramer-positive reference sequences. GEM TCR motif frequency was computed as the fraction of unique TCRs matching known GEM sequences by V/J usage and CDR3 length. Active tuberculosis was classified by linear discriminant analysis with leave-one-out cross-validation, implemented in scikit-learn. The clones in this table, taken by TCRdb from immuneACCESS, are in-frame only. Not every clone is retained; where verified, under half of the shortfall comes from an unresolved V gene, and the cause of the rest is unknown. V, J and clone size reflect that table, while D and trimming were determined from the DNA. This sample lists tens of thousands of clones; less than 95% were detected once. Together, the top ten hold around 4% of the sample.

The germline V gene supplies CDR1 KGHSH and CDR2 LQKENI. The trim is 2 bases for V and 5 bases for J, with a gap of 13 bases between the germline ends. From its cysteine to its phenylalanine, the CDR3 spans 16 amino acids. The CDR3 DNA has 48 bases and is translated from base 1. Notes on this clone: What antigen it recognizes has not been identified. The record has no base qualities; no much larger clone is one base away.

Sequencing used PBMCs, obtained at tuberculosis diagnosis. The TCR comes from an adult with tuberculosis. This chain joins TRBV18 to TRBJ1-6, and the D gene may be TRBD1, 6 bases matching. The nucleotides are TGTGCCAGCTCACCAATAACAGGGCCCGATAATTCACCCCTCCACTTT. Its product reads: CASSPITGPDNSPLHF.